This T cell receptor beta chain was identified in a study of T cell changes during pregnancy in multiple sclerosis. Sequencing was performed with immunoSEQ multiplex PCR; in TCRdb, only in-frame clones are kept and a portion is missing. The sample includes under 45,000 clones, 88% seen only once; the top ten take approximately 1.2%. Germline V gene data show CDR1 as SGHRS and CDR2 as YFSETQ. The CDR3 extends over 15 amino acids. Trimming stripped 1 base from V and 3 bases from J, with 11 bases between. The chain combines TRBV5-1 with TRBJ1-5, with D maybe TRBD1 (5 bases). This TCR was sampled from a female donor with multiple sclerosis, enrolled in a pregnancy study. The sample consisted of CD4+ T cells from peripheral blood mononuclear cells, taken in the second trimester of pregnancy. This CDR3 is CASSLTGLDNQPQHF. The CDR3, as DNA: TGCGCCAGCAGCTTGACAGGCCTAGACAATCAGCCCCAGCATTTT.